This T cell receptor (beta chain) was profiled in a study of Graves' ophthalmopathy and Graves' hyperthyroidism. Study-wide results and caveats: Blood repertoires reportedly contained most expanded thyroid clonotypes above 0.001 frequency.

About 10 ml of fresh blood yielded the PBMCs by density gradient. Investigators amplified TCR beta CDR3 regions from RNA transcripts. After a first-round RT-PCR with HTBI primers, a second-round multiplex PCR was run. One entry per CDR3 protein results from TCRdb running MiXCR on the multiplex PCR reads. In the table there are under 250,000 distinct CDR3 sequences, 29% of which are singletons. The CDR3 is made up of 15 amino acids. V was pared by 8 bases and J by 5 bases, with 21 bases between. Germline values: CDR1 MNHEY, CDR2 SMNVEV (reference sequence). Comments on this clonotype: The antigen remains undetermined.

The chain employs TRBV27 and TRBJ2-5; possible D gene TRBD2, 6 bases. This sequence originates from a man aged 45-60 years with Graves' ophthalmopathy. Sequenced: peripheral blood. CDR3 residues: CASYQPVGREETQYF. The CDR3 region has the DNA TGTGCCAGCTACCAACCGGTGGGTCGGGAGGAGACCCAGTACTTC.